This T cell receptor (beta chain) was sequenced in a study of vaccination effects on CD4 cells after COVID-19. The study, taken as a whole, reports: Late in the post-vaccination period, infection-induced and vaccine-induced clones underwent marked clonal contraction. The study found that only 1 of 255 vaccine-induced clones from healthy vaccinees cross-reacted with common cold coronaviruses.

Generated by immunoSEQ multiplex PCR, the TCRdb table keeps only in-frame clones and is missing some. The table has just over 55,000 clones, nearly 80% seen once; the top ten hold roughly 4.2%. This CDR3 has 15 amino acids. V lost 1 base, J lost 4 bases, and 10 bases lay in between. Per germline, CDR1 SGHVS and CDR2 FQNEAQ. Details on this clone: Its antigen is unidentified.

When about ten days of culture had elapsed, CD4+ T cells were isolated. It was two doses of either the BNT162b2 or mRNA-1273 vaccine that participants received. The source is a human donor who received a COVID-19 vaccine. Specimen: CD4+ T cells from PBMCs cultured without peptide, collected after COVID-19 vaccination. This sequence joins TRBV7-8 and TRBJ2-2; TRBD1 is a possible D gene (5 bases). CDR3 DNA sequence: TGTGCCAGCAGCTTAGGGACATTGAGCACCGGGGAGCTGTTTTTT. Protein sequence: CASSLGTLSTGELFF.